The 22 T cell receptor beta chains presented below share a single source sample, sequenced in a study of cytomegalovirus exposure and HLA in healthy donors. Researchers ran the PCR with 60 Vbeta and 13 Jbeta primers. Sequenced by immunoSEQ multiplex PCR; TCRdb stores in-frame clones only, minus some. The sample holds 95,000 to 100,000 clones, around 85% seen once. The sample comprised PBMCs. Receptor source: a man younger than 40 in good health and CMV-seronegative.

The chain links TRBV5-4 to TRBJ2-2, with 7 bases that match TRBD1. V dropped 4 bases and J dropped 3; count of bases not matched to a gene: 9. Germline V gives CDR1 SGHNT, CDR2 YYREEE (reference sequence). This CDR3 comprises 16 residues. CDR3 sequence (DNA): TGTGCCAGCAGCCCGATCGGGACAGACTACACCGGGGAGCTGTTTTTT. It encodes CASSPIGTDYTGELFF.

The V and J genes are TRBV5-6 and TRBJ1-6; D gene ambiguous. The CDR3 sequence is 14 residues long. The germline CDR1 and CDR2 sequences are SGHDT and YYEEEE. Trimming took 0 bases from V and 8 from J, leaving 9 bases between them. The CDR3 region has the DNA TGTGCCAGCAGCTTGGGTAGCGGATATTCACCCCTCCACTTT. Protein product: CASSLGSGYSPLHF.

The V call is TRBV15, the J call TRBJ1-4; 7 bases align to TRBD1. Germline V lookup: CDR1 LNHNV, CDR2 YYDKDF (reference sequence). The ends lost 5 bases at V and 4 bases at J; junction bases unmatched: 7. The CDR3 covers 15 residues. The chain's CDR3 is CATSLRGRSNEKLFF. The CDR3 nucleotides read TGTGCCACCAGCCTAAGGGGGCGAAGTAATGAAAAACTGTTTTTT.

The gene calls are TRBV7-9 and TRBJ1-1, with a tentative D call TRBD1 (5 bases). The CDR3 is 14 residues long. Germline-derived CDR1 and CDR2 are SEHNR and FQNEAQ (reference sequence). Trimming cost V 5 bases and J 0 bases, with 10 bases left between them. The CDR3 reads CASSRQTVNTEAFF. CDR3 nucleotides: TGTGCCAGCAGCCGACAGACAGTGAACACTGAAGCTTTCTTT.

The chain has TRBV28 and TRBJ1-5; 8 positions match TRBD1. Germline values: CDR1 MDHEN, CDR2 SYDVKM. V was clipped by 6 bases and J by 6 bases; unmatched bases: 7. The CDR3 length is 14 residues. The DNA of the CDR3 is TGTGCCAGCAGCGGGACAGGATGGGGTCAGCCCCAGCATTTT. Amino acids: CASSGTGWGQPQHF.

The chain uses TRBV28 and TRBJ2-4; TRBD2 might be the D (7 bases). The germline gives CDR1 MDHEN, CDR2 SYDVKM. This CDR3 comprises 14 residues. Trimming cost V 6 bases and J 6 bases, with 15 bases left between them. The CDR3, as DNA: TGTGCCAGCAGGTCGGGGGGCAAGGGAAACATTCAGTACTTC. This gives the protein CASRSGGKGNIQYF.

The rearrangement uses TRBV7-8 and TRBJ2-3; 8 bases fit TRBD2. Germline V gene data show CDR1 as SGHVS and CDR2 as FQNEAQ. This CDR3 has 15 residues. Unmatched junction bases numbered 5, after V lost 2 bases and J lost 4 bases. As DNA, the CDR3 is TGTGCCAGCAGCTTACGGGGGGGGTTGGCAGATACGCAGTATTTT. Its protein is CASSLRGGLADTQYF.

This chain uses TRBV28 with TRBJ1-2; the D gene is possibly TRBD1 (6 bases). Germline lookup yields CDR1 MDHEN and CDR2 SYDVKM. The CDR3 is made up of 14 amino acids. Deletions cut 3 bases from V and 2 bases from J, with 10 bases between. The CDR3 DNA reads as TGTGCCAGCAGTTTTGGGGGGGCCAACTATGGCTACACCTTC. Residues: CASSFGGANYGYTF.

J is TRBJ1-2 and V is TRBV27; TRBD1 might be the D (6 bases). From germline, CDR1 is MNHEY and CDR2 SMNVEV (reference sequence). CDR3 length: 13 residues. The V end lost 0 bases, the J end lost 5 bases, and 7 bases lay between the germline ends. The CDR3: CASSLSGTYGYTF. CDR3 sequence (DNA): TGTGCCAGCAGTTTATCCGGGACATATGGCTACACCTTC.

V usage is TRBV13 and J usage is TRBJ1-5; D not resolved. CDR3 length equals 13 residues. Per the germline V gene, CDR1 is PRHDT and CDR2 is FYEKMQ (reference sequence). V lost 0 bases to trimming and J lost 4 bases, with 4 bases between them. CDR3 sequence (DNA): TGTGCCAGCAGCTTAGGCCTTAATCAGCCCCAGCATTTT. As protein: CASSLGLNQPQHF.

The chain recombines TRBV7-9 with TRBJ1-3; 7 nucleotides line up with TRBD1. Germline CDR1 and CDR2: SEHNR and FQNEAQ (reference sequence). The CDR3 has 15 residues. J gave up 0 bases and V 6 bases, and 5 bases lay outside the gene matches. The CDR3 DNA sequence: TGTGCCAGCAGTCCCACAGGGGCCTCTGGAAACACCATATATTTT. Translated, it gives CASSPTGASGNTIYF.

V is TRBV19 and J is TRBJ2-1; tentatively, D is TRBD2 (5 bases). The V end was cut by 7 bases, the J end by 0 bases, with 13 bases between. The CDR3 covers 15 residues. CDR1 is LNHDA and CDR2 is SQIVND in the germline V gene (reference sequence). The CDR3: CASKISAGSYNEQFF. The CDR3 bases are TGTGCCAGTAAAATTAGCGCGGGCTCCTACAATGAGCAGTTCTTC.

The chain uses TRBV5-1 and TRBJ2-5; 9 bases line up with TRBD1. With the DNA end fitting TRBJ2-7 better, the J assignment may be wrong. The CDR3 has 13 amino acids. Germline loops: CDR1 SGHRS, CDR2 YFSETQ. CDR3 protein: CATGQGPTYEQYF. The DNA of the CDR3 is TGCGCCACTGGACAGGGGCCCACCTACGAGCAGTACTTC.

The CDR3 here is CASSQVQLIDTNYGYTF. The CDR3 DNA reads TGCGCCAGCAGCCAAGTACAGCTTATAGATACTAACTATGGCTACACCTTC. This rearrangement joins TRBV4-1 to TRBJ1-2; D is uncertain. The germline V and J ends were trimmed by 1 base and 0 bases, with 15 bases remaining between them. This CDR3 contains 17 residues. From germline, CDR1 is MGHRA and CDR2 YSYEKL.

This clone was counted a few times. The chain recombines TRBV7-2 with TRBJ2-7; D perhaps matches TRBD2 (6 bases). This CDR3 has 15 amino acids. The germline V and J ends were trimmed by 1 base and 3 bases, with 13 bases remaining between them. The germline CDR1 and CDR2 sequences are SGHTA and FQGNSA. This CDR3 reads CASSLGPSADYEQYF. The CDR3 DNA is TGTGCCAGCAGCTTAGGACCTAGCGCAGACTACGAGCAGTACTTC.

The gene calls are TRBV5-4 and TRBJ1-1; 9 bases agree with TRBD1. Trimming took 2 bases from V and 4 from J; bases not matched to a gene: 3. Germline lookup yields CDR1 SGHNT and CDR2 YYREEE (reference sequence). The CDR3 spans 14 residues. The CDR3 sequence is CASSFGQGSTEAFF. The DNA for the CDR3 is TGTGCCAGCAGCTTCGGACAGGGGAGCACTGAAGCTTTCTTT.

The rearrangement links TRBV12-5 to TRBJ2-1; a possible D gene is TRBD1 (6 bases). CDR1 is LGHNT and CDR2 is FRNRAP in the germline V gene. The CDR3 spans 15 residues. The germline V and J ends were trimmed by 5 bases and 0 bases, with 11 bases remaining between them. The chain's CDR3 is CASGRGQNSYNEQFF. The CDR3 DNA reads as TGTGCTAGTGGTAGAGGACAGAACTCCTACAATGAGCAGTTCTTC.

The chain combines TRBV19 with TRBJ1-5; 12 positions match TRBD1. Germline lookup yields CDR1 LNHDA and CDR2 SQIVND (reference sequence). V lost 3 bases to trimming and J lost 6 bases; unmatched junction nucleotides: 6. The CDR3 is made up of 16 amino acids. The CDR3 sequence: CASSIWGQGALQPQHF. The DNA for the CDR3 is TGTGCCAGTAGTATTTGGGGACAGGGGGCTCTTCAGCCCCAGCATTTT.

This rearrangement joins TRBV14 to TRBJ2-7, with D possibly being TRBD2 (5 bases). This CDR3 has 12 residues. The germline V and J ends were trimmed by 4 bases and 2 bases, with 6 bases remaining between them. CDR1 SGHDN and CDR2 FVKESK come from the germline V gene. The CDR3 loop is CASSRGAYEQYF. The CDR3 coding sequence is TGTGCCAGCAGCCGGGGAGCCTACGAGCAGTACTTC.

The V gene is TRBV30, the J gene TRBJ1-1; D call uncertain. V lost 4 bases to trimming and J lost 5 bases, with 20 bases between them. CDR1 and CDR2 (germline): GTSNPN, SVGIG (reference sequence). The CDR3 extends over 15 amino acids. CDR3 region: CAWIRDTTLSTEAFF. CDR3 nucleotide sequence: TGTGCCTGGATTCGAGACACCACCTTATCAACTGAAGCTTTCTTT.

The chain recombines TRBV5-1 with TRBJ2-2; 11 bases match TRBD2. The CDR3 runs to 18 residues. Germline lookup yields CDR1 SGHRS and CDR2 YFSETQ. The V gene end was trimmed by 1 base and the J gene end by 8 bases; junction bases not matched to a gene: 13. Here the CDR3 reads CASSLNARLAGITGELFF. For the CDR3, the DNA is TGCGCCAGCAGCTTGAACGCCCGACTAGCGGGGATCACTGGGGAGCTGTTTTTT.

The chain links TRBV4-2 to TRBJ1-6; D possibly corresponds to TRBD1 (6 bases). Germline V gene sequence: CDR1 LGHNA, CDR2 YNFKEQ. The CDR3 loop spans 15 amino acids. V was pared by 4 bases and J by 3 bases, with 10 bases between. The CDR3 bases are TGTGCCAGCAGCCCTACAGGGAACTATAATTCACCCCTCCACTTT. Its protein is CASSPTGNYNSPLHF.